This TCR beta chain appears in the sequencing data of a study of cytomegalovirus exposure and HLA in healthy donors. The PCR made use of 60 Vbeta and 13 Jbeta primers. Per the original methods: Later, an analysis found about 77 million unique TCR beta chains, and 9.5 million to 11 million of these were shared. Data came from immunoSEQ multiplex PCR; TCRdb stores just in-frame clones and leaves some out. V and J calls and clone size are those listed in that table; D and trimming were worked out from the DNA. Its table records about 41,000 clones. General study points: It emerged from a later analysis that several of the most significant clusters appeared to be linked to common viral pathogens.

Comments on this clone: Antigen: not known.

The CDR3 totals 14 residues. Germline CDR1 is LNHNV and CDR2 is YYDKDF (reference sequence). Trimming stripped 3 bases from V and 3 bases from J, with 10 bases between. The sequence came from a man younger than 40 in good health and CMV-seronegative. The rearrangement links TRBV15 to TRBJ2-3, with a possible D match to TRBD2 (5 bases). Material: PBMCs. CDR3 DNA sequence: TGTGCCACCAGCAGGGTGGAGGAAACAGATACGCAGTATTTT. This encodes CATSRVEETDTQYF.